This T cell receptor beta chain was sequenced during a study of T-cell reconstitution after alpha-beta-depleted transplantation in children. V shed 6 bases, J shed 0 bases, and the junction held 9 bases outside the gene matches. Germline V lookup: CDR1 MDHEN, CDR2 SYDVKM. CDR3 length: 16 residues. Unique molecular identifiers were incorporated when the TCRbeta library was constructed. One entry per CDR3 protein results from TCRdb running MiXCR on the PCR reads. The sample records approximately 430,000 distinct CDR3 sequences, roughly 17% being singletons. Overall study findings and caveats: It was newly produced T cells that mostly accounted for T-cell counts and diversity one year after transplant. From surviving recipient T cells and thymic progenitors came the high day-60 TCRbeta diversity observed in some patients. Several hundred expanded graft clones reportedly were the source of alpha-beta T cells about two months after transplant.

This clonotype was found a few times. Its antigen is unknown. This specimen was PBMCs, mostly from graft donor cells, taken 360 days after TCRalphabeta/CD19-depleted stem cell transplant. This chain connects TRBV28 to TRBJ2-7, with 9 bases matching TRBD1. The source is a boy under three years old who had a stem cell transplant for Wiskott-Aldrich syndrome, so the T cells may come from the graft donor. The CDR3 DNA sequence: TGTGCCAGCAGGCCCTGGGGGACAGGGAGCTCCTACGAGCAGTACTTC. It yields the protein CASRPWGTGSSYEQYF.